Below are 7 T cell receptor beta chains sequenced from a single sample in a study of blood T cell repertoires in COVID-19. Sequenced by immunoSEQ multiplex PCR; TCRdb stores in-frame clones only, minus some. The sample shows 150,000 to 200,000 clones, 65% to 85% of them seen only once. What was sequenced was PBMCs or T cells enriched from blood (not recorded which). The receptor source for this set is an older man who had been exposed to COVID-19.

The gene calls are TRBV30 and TRBJ1-3; no reliable D call. V lost 3 bases to trimming and J lost 0 bases, with 9 bases between them. From germline, CDR1 is GTSNPN and CDR2 SVGIG (reference sequence). CDR3 length: 14 amino acids. This CDR3 is CAWRTGSSGNTIYF. CDR3 nucleotides: TGTGCCTGGAGGACGGGGAGCTCTGGAAACACCATATATTTT.

This clone was counted between two and nine times. This chain uses TRBV28 with TRBJ1-2; 7 bases match TRBD1. The length of the CDR3 is 15 residues. CDR1 MDHEN and CDR2 SYDVKM come from the germline V gene. J gave up 4 bases and V 5 bases, and 10 bases lay outside the gene matches. The CDR3: CASSPYDRVGYGYTF. The CDR3 bases are TGTGCCAGCAGTCCGTATGACAGGGTTGGCTATGGCTACACCTTC.

Here the CDR3 reads CASSQGAGGRNGYTF. CDR3 nucleotide sequence: TGTGCCAGCAGCCAAGGGGCAGGGGGCAGGAATGGCTACACCTTC. The chain uses TRBV3-1 (or the pseudogene TRBV3-2) and TRBJ1-2; 8 bases line up with TRBD1. V shed 1 base, J shed 6 bases, and the junction held 7 bases outside the gene matches. Germline V gene sequence: CDR1 LGHDT, CDR2 YNNKEL (reference sequence). This CDR3 comprises 15 residues.

The chain links TRBV19 to TRBJ1-5; 8 nucleotides match TRBD1. The CDR3 loop spans 14 amino acids. The ends lost 4 bases at V and 2 bases at J; junction bases unmatched: 1. CDR1 and CDR2 from the germline V gene are LNHDA and SQIVND (reference sequence). The CDR3 coding sequence is TGTGCCAGTAGTACGGGACAGGGCAATCAGCCCCAGCATTTT. It yields the protein CASSTGQGNQPQHF.

The chain has TRBV9 and TRBJ2-1; 9 bases map to TRBD2. V shed 2 bases and J 4 bases; nucleotides not matched to a gene: 10. Per germline, CDR1 SGDLS and CDR2 YYNGEE. The length of the CDR3 is 17 residues. The CDR3 spells CASSVIAGASVYNEQFF. The CDR3 DNA reads as TGTGCCAGCAGCGTCATAGCGGGGGCTTCCGTTTACAATGAGCAGTTCTTC. Combining the CDR3 with reference TRBV9 and TRBJ2-1 gives the whole variable domain DSGVTQTPKHLITATGQRVTLRCSPRSGDLSVYWYQQSLDQGLQFLIQYYNGEERAKGNILERFSAQQFPDLHSELNLSSLELGDSALYFCASSVIAGASVYNEQFFGPGTRLTVL.

V gene TRBV5-4 combines with J gene TRBJ2-2, with D perhaps TRBD1 (5 bases). The V end was cut by 0 bases, the J end by 0 bases, with 6 bases between. Germline CDR1 and CDR2: SGHNT and YYREEE (reference sequence). The CDR3 has 15 residues. The CDR3 spells CASSLDRTNTGELFF. CDR3 in DNA: TGTGCCAGCAGCTTGGACAGGACGAACACCGGGGAGCTGTTTTTT.

Only one count was recorded for this clone. The genes are TRBV3-1 (or the pseudogene TRBV3-2) and TRBJ1-1; TRBD1 is a possible D gene (5 bases). This CDR3 region has 11 residues. The germline V gene encodes CDR1 LGHDT and CDR2 YNNKEL (reference sequence). V lost 4 bases and J 8 bases, leaving 8 bases between the germline ends. CDR3 protein: CASSPGQEAFF. For the CDR3, the DNA is TGTGCCAGCAGCCCAGGACAAGAAGCTTTCTTT.